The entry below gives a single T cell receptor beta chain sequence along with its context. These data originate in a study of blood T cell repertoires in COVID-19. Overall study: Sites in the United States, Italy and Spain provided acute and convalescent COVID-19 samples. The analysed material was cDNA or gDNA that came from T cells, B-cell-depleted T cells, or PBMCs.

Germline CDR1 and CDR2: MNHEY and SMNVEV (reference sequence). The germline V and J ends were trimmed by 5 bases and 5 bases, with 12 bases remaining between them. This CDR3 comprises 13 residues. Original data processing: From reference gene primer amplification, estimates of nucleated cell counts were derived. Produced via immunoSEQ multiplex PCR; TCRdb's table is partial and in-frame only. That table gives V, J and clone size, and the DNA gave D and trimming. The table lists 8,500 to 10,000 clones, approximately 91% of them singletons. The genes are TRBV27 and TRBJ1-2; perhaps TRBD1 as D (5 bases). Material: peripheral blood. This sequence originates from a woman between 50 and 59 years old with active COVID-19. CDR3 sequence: CASSLRQGYGYTF. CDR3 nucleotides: TGTGCCAGCAGTCTTCGTCAGGGATATGGCTACACCTTC.